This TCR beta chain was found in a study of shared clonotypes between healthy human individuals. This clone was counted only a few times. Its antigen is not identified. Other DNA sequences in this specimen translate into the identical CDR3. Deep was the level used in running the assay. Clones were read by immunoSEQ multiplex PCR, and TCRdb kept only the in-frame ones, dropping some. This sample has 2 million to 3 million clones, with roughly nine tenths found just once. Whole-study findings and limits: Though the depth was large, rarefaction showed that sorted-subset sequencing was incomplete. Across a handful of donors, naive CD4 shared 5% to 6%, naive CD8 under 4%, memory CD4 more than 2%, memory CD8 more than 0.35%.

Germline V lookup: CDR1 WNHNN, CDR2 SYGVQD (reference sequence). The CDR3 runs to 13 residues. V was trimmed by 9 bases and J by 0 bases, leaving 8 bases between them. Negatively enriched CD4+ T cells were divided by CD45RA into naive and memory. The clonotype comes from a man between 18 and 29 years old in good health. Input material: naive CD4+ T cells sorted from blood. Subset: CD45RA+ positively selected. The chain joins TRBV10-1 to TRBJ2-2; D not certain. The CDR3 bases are TGCGCCAGTAGCCCCGCGAACACCGGGGAGCTGTTTTTT. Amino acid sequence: CASSPANTGELFF.